The 14 T cell receptor beta chains below come from one sample, sequenced in a study of T cells in Graves' hyperthyroidism and ophthalmopathy (dated by TCRdb to about 2019). The library was produced with multiplex PCR. The sequencer was an Illumina HiSeq 2000. The TCR beta CDR3 regions were amplified from RNA transcripts. The first round of RT-PCR for the TCR CDR3 was performed with the HTBI primer set and the Qiagen OneStep RT-PCR kit. TCRdb reprocessing: public reads trimmed at Q25 with fastp, clones called with MiXCR, in-frame beta chains kept. Rows merge per CDR3 protein into single entries with the most common DNA and genes. The sample data list hundreds of thousands of distinct CDR3 sequences, and 18% of these were observed just once. The ten most abundant clones make up over 15% of the sample. The sample consisted of blood. The origin of the receptors is a woman aged 45-59 years with Graves' hyperthyroidism that later progressed to Graves' ophthalmopathy.

This clonotype was seen more than once but under ten times. The chain combines TRBV19 with TRBJ2-2; D is unclear. CDR1 is LNHDA and CDR2 is SQIVND in the germline V gene (reference sequence). The CDR3 contains 15 residues. The V gene lost 1 base and the J gene lost 3 bases, with 9 bases spanning the gap. The CDR3 coding sequence is TGTGCCAGTAGTATAGCGGTGGTGGACACCGGGGAGCTGTTTTTT. The encoded protein is CASSIAVVDTGELFF.

This clonotype was observed a handful of times. This sequence joins TRBV5-4 and TRBJ1-2; D is ambiguous. Trimming took 4 bases from V and 8 from J, leaving 15 bases between them. Looked up from germline, CDR1 is SGHNT and CDR2 is YYREEE (reference sequence). The CDR3 has 13 amino acids. CDR3 in amino acids: CASSHNKDFGYTF. In nucleotides, the CDR3 is TGTGCCAGCAGCCATAACAAGGATTTCGGCTACACCTTC.

This clonotype was found many times. The chain uses TRBV7-2 and TRBJ2-1, with TRBD2 matching 9 bases. V gave up 2 bases and J gave up 2 bases; unmatched junction bases: 1. CDR3 length: 15 residues. The germline gives CDR1 SGHTA, CDR2 FQGNSA. The CDR3 here is CASSLLAGPYNEQFF. The CDR3, as DNA: TGTGCCAGCAGCTTACTAGCGGGACCCTACAATGAGCAGTTCTTC. The entire variable domain, with the rest obtained from reference TRBV7-2 and TRBJ2-1, is as follows: GAGVSQSPSNKVTEKGKDVELRCDPISGHTALYWYRQSLGQGLEFLIYFQGNSAPDKSGLPSDRFSAERTGGSVSTLTIQRTQQEDSAVYLCASSLLAGPYNEQFFGPGTRLTVL.

This clonotype was detected ten times or more. CDR3 in amino acids: CAWGGGESYGYTF. In DNA form, the CDR3 reads TGTGCCTGGGGGGGGGGAGAGTCGTATGGCTACACCTTC. The chain joins TRBV30 to TRBJ1-2, with a tentative D call TRBD1 (5 bases). Germline V gene sequence: CDR1 GTSNPN, CDR2 SVGIG (reference sequence). The V and J ends lost 5 bases and 5 bases respectively, with 15 bases between them. The CDR3 is 13 residues long.

This clonotype appeared a few times. J is TRBJ1-2 and V is TRBV6-5; D is ambiguous. The CDR3 has 16 amino acids. Trimming pared 2 bases from V and 6 bases from J, leaving 19 bases between. Looked up from germline, CDR1 is MNHEY and CDR2 is SVGAGI. The CDR3 region has the DNA TGTGCCAGCAGTTACCTTCTTCACCTGGGGTCGGATGGCTACACCTTC. Amino acids: CASSYLLHLGSDGYTF.

This clonotype was seen a few times. In DNA form, the CDR3 reads TGCGCCAGCAGCCAAGCACCAAGCAGCACAGATACGCAGTATTTT. This gives the protein CASSQAPSSTDTQYF. The chain is built from TRBV4-1 and TRBJ2-3, with no clear D. Looked up from germline, CDR1 is MGHRA and CDR2 is YSYEKL. The V end lost 1 base, the J end lost 0 bases, and 8 bases lay between the germline ends. The CDR3 has 15 residues.

V and J are TRBV7-2 and TRBJ2-1; D unclear. This CDR3 spans 13 amino acids. CDR1 is SGHTA, CDR2 FQGNSA, per germline. V was shortened by 4 bases and J by 10 bases, with 14 bases between the two germline ends. In DNA, the CDR3 is TGTGCCAGCAGCTCGACCCCACTTCGGGAGCAGTTCTTC. Protein: CASSSTPLREQFF.

This clonotype was recorded at least ten times. The J gene is TRBJ2-3, the V gene TRBV11-2; D may be TRBD1 (6 bases). CDR3 length: 15 amino acids. Between the trimmed V and J ends, which lost 5 bases and 4 bases, there was a span of 16 bases. CDR1 is SGHAT, CDR2 FQNNGV, per germline. CDR3 DNA: TGTGCCAGCAGCGCGCCCCTGACAGGCGCAGATACGCAGTATTTT. Protein product: CASSAPLTGADTQYF.

Many counts were recorded for this clonotype. This sequence joins TRBV20-1 and TRBJ1-2; 7 bases fit TRBD1. The V gene's germline CDR1 is DFQATT and CDR2 SNEGSKA (reference sequence). CDR3 size: 13 residues. The V gene end was trimmed by 0 bases and the J gene end by 8 bases; junction bases not matched to a gene: 6. The CDR3 reads CSARETGVTGYTF. CDR3 bases: TGCAGTGCTAGAGAAACAGGGGTTACCGGCTACACCTTC.

The genes are TRBV6-1 and TRBJ2-5, with TRBD1 matching over 12 bases. Germline CDR1 is MNHNS and CDR2 is SASEGT. V lost 6 bases and J lost 2; bases outside the gene matches: 10. This CDR3 has 17 residues. The CDR3 bases are TGTGCCAGCAGGGGCACCAGGGGACAGGGGGCACAAGAGACCCAGTACTTC. Amino acid sequence: CASRGTRGQGAQETQYF.

The chain recombines TRBV20-1 with TRBJ2-1; D possibly corresponds to TRBD2 (6 bases). The V end was cut by 5 bases, the J end by 0 bases, with 8 bases between. The CDR3 is 13 residues long. In germline, CDR1 is DFQATT, CDR2 SNEGSKA (reference sequence). The CDR3, as DNA: TGCAGTGCTTGGGACTTCTCCTACAATGAGCAGTTCTTC. Translation gives CSAWDFSYNEQFF.

The CDR3 coding sequence is TGCAGTGCTAGAGATGGGCAGGATCACACAGATACGCAGTATTTT. It codes for CSARDGQDHTDTQYF. J is TRBJ2-3 and V is TRBV20-1; D is ambiguous. Trimming took off 0 bases at V and 2 bases at J, with 12 bases between the two ends. The CDR3 runs 15 residues. The V gene's germline CDR1 is DFQATT and CDR2 SNEGSKA (reference sequence).

Points on this clonotype: At one boundary the junction diverges from the germline segment, which might be a read error. The V gene is TRBV12-3 or TRBV12-4, the J gene TRBJ2-3; D unresolved. This CDR3 contains 12 residues. The CDR3 coding sequence is TGTGCCAGCAGTTTCGGCACAGATATGCAGTATTTT. Translation gives CASSFGTDMQYF.

On this clonotype itself: This may come from a read error, since a much larger clone is one base off. V gene TRBV12-3 or TRBV12-4 combines with J gene TRBJ1-5; tentatively, D is TRBD1 (5 bases). The CDR3 loop spans 14 amino acids. CDR3 sequence (DNA): TGTGTCAGCAGCCTGACAGTTAGCAATCAGCCCCAGCATTTT. Protein product: CVSSLTVSNQPQHF.